A single sample gave rise to the 18 T cell receptor beta chains below, sequenced in a study of blood T cell repertoires in COVID-19. Sequenced by immunoSEQ multiplex PCR; TCRdb stores in-frame clones only, minus some. This sample has under 100,000 clones; around 82% occur once, and the top ten carry more than 9%. Sequencing used peripheral blood. All receptors come from a man between 60 and 75 years old with acute or convalescent COVID-19.

This chain links TRBV9 with TRBJ2-1; tentatively, D is TRBD2 (6 bases). V was trimmed by 2 bases and J by 3 bases, leaving 9 bases between them. Germline V lookup: CDR1 SGDLS, CDR2 YYNGEE. The CDR3 sequence is 14 residues long. The CDR3 region is CASSVGGLYNEQFF. CDR3 DNA: TGTGCCAGCAGCGTCGGGGGTCTCTACAATGAGCAGTTCTTC.

The chain is built from TRBV5-6 and TRBJ2-2; 7 bases are a match to TRBD1. The CDR3 is 14 amino acids. V trimming: 4 bases; J trimming: 8 bases; junction bases outside the gene matches: 8. The germline gives CDR1 SGHDT, CDR2 YYEEEE. In nucleotides, the CDR3 is TGTGCCAGCAGCCCGCGAGGGGACAGAGGGGAGCTGTTTTTT. Its translation is CASSPRGDRGELFF. The full variable domain, its missing parts supplied by reference TRBV5-6 and TRBJ2-2, is DAGVTQSPTHLIKTRGQQVTLRCSPKSGHDTVSWYQQALGQGPQFIFQYYEEEERQRGNFPDRFSGHQFPNYSSELNVNALLLGDSALYLCASSPRGDRGELFFGEGSRLTVL.

The chain carries TRBV18 and TRBJ1-2; a possible D gene is TRBD1 (5 bases). V was trimmed by 3 bases and J by 4 bases, leaving 15 bases between them. Germline V gives CDR1 KGHSH, CDR2 LQKENI. The CDR3 covers 15 residues. As DNA, the CDR3 is TGTGCCAGCTCACCTTTTAAGGGGCAGGGCTATGGCTACACCTTC. It specifies CASSPFKGQGYGYTF. The entire variable domain, with the rest obtained from reference TRBV18 and TRBJ1-2, is as follows: NAGVMQNPRHLVRRRGQEARLRCSPMKGHSHVYWYRQLPEEGLKFMVYLQKENIIDESGMPKERFSAEFPKEGPSILRIQQVVRGDSAAYFCASSPFKGQGYGYTFGSGTRLTVV.

Note on this clone: Relative to the germline gene, one junction end is altered; a read error may explain this. This chain joins TRBV6-5 and TRBJ1-5, with D maybe TRBD1 (5 bases). CDR1 and CDR2 from the germline V gene are MNHEY and SVGAGI. The CDR3 runs 13 residues. The DNA of the CDR3 is TGTGCCCGCAGTTGGGGCAGCAATCAGCCCCAGCATTTT. Protein sequence: CARSWGSNQPQHF.

Written as DNA, the CDR3 is TGTGCCAGCGGTACTTGGGGGCTGGCCAAAAACATTCAGTACTTC. It codes for CASGTWGLAKNIQYF. The rearrangement uses TRBV6-5 and TRBJ2-4; D might be TRBD1 (6 bases). Germline CDR1 MNHEY, CDR2 SVGAGI. The length of the CDR3 is 15 residues. V was clipped by 8 bases and J by 1 base, with 15 bases between them.

The V call is TRBV9, the J call TRBJ1-2; D possibly corresponds to TRBD1 (6 bases). Germline assignment: CDR1 SGDLS and CDR2 YYNGEE. The CDR3 runs 12 residues. Trimming took 0 bases from V and 8 from J, leaving 8 bases between them. DNA of the CDR3: TGTGCCAGCAGCGTAGGGACAGCCGGCTACACCTTC. It is translated as CASSVGTAGYTF.

This clone was seen a few times. The chain joins TRBV27 to TRBJ2-1, with no clear D. The CDR3 consists of 13 residues. Germline V lookup: CDR1 MNHEY, CDR2 SMNVEV (reference sequence). Deletions cut 5 bases from V and 8 bases from J, with 13 bases between. CDR3 bases: TGTGCCAGCAGTCCCTTTACTTTCCATGAGCAGTTCTTC. Its protein is CASSPFTFHEQFF.

The rearrangement links TRBV11-3 to TRBJ2-7; TRBD2 aligns across 10 bases. The V gene end was trimmed by 2 bases and the J gene end by 5 bases; junction bases not matched to a gene: 6. The CDR3 is 15 residues long. CDR1 is SGHNT, CDR2 YENEEA, per germline. As DNA, the CDR3 is TGTGCCAGCAGCTTAAGCGGGGGGGCCGGCGACGAGCAGTACTTC. Translating it yields CASSLSGGAGDEQYF.

This chain links TRBV6-6 with TRBJ2-7, with a possible D match to TRBD1 (5 bases). The V end was cut by 10 bases, the J end by 3 bases, with 25 bases between. Per the germline V gene, CDR1 is MNHNY and CDR2 is SVGAGI (reference sequence). The CDR3 runs to 16 residues. Here the CDR3 DNA reads TGTGCCACCAGGTCGTTGGGCGAACAGGAATTCTACGAGCAGTACTTC. This sequence encodes CATRSLGEQEFYEQYF.

This clone has more than one count but fewer than ten. This sequence joins TRBV7-2 and TRBJ1-1; D call uncertain. CDR3 length: 15 residues. Germline CDR1 SGHTA, CDR2 FQGNSA. Trimming shortened V by 8 bases and J by 1 base, and 17 bases separated the two germline ends. The CDR3 region is CASLPGGMRNTEAFF. CDR3 coding DNA: TGTGCCAGCCTCCCAGGTGGTATGCGGAACACTGAAGCTTTCTTT.

J is TRBJ2-1 and V is TRBV4-2, with D perhaps TRBD2 (6 bases). The CDR3 has 18 amino acids. The V end lost 1 base, the J end lost 6 bases, and 22 bases lay between the germline ends. The germline V gene encodes CDR1 LGHNA and CDR2 YNFKEQ. This CDR3 reads CASSQGNYMGGGTNEQFF. The CDR3 nucleotides read TGTGCCAGCAGCCAAGGCAATTATATGGGTGGGGGGACCAATGAGCAGTTCTTC.

The gene calls are TRBV5-1 and TRBJ1-4; 8 bases fit TRBD1. V was clipped by 4 bases and J by 5 bases; unmatched bases: 7. The CDR3 length is 15 residues. Germline V CDR1 and CDR2: SGHRS, YFSETQ. CDR3 nucleotide sequence: TGCGCCAGCAGCGGAACAGGGGGACCGAATGAAAAACTGTTTTTT. Protein: CASSGTGGPNEKLFF. Using reference TRBV5-1 and TRBJ1-4 for the parts outside the CDR3, the full variable domain is KAGVTQTPRYLIKTRGQQVTLSCSPISGHRSVSWYQQTPGQGLQFLFEYFSETQRNKGNFPGRFSGRQFSNSRSEMNVSTLELGDSALYLCASSGTGGPNEKLFFGSGTQLSVL.

This chain uses TRBV11-2 with TRBJ2-1, with D perhaps matching TRBD1 (6 bases). V dropped 5 bases and J dropped 9 bases, with 14 bases sitting between them. Germline V gene data show CDR1 as SGHAT and CDR2 as FQNNGV. CDR3 length: 13 residues. The CDR3 nucleotides are TGTGCCAGCAGCAATCAAGGGGGTAGTGAGCAGTTCTTC. Translating gives CASSNQGGSEQFF.

CDR3 region: CASRRLDNEQFF. The CDR3 DNA follows: TGTGCCAGCCGGAGACTCGACAATGAGCAGTTCTTC. The chain couples TRBV2 to TRBJ2-1, with unresolved D. Germline CDR1 and CDR2: SNHLY and FYNNEI. V was shortened by 8 bases and J by 5 bases, with 10 bases between the two germline ends. The CDR3 consists of 12 residues.

This chain links TRBV5-1 with TRBJ1-1; D possibly corresponds to TRBD1 (5 bases). This CDR3 contains 14 residues. Germline values: CDR1 SGHRS, CDR2 YFSETQ. Trimming removed 2 bases from V and 1 base from J, with 9 bases in between. The CDR3 DNA reads TGCGCCAGCAGCTTTTCGGGGGGGAACACTGAAGCTTTCTTT. It encodes CASSFSGGNTEAFF.

The CDR3 reads CASSSTGGRQETQYF. Written as DNA, the CDR3 is TGTGCCAGCAGCTCGACAGGCGGAAGGCAAGAGACCCAGTACTTC. This sequence joins TRBV7-9 and TRBJ2-5, with D possibly matching TRBD1 (6 bases). CDR1 and CDR2 (germline): SEHNR, FQNEAQ (reference sequence). The CDR3 is 15 amino acids. Trimming left V 4 bases short and J 2 bases short, with 14 bases between. The whole variable domain, remainder taken from reference TRBV7-9 and TRBJ2-5, is DTGVSQNPRHKITKRGQNVTFRCDPISEHNRLYWYRQTLGQGPEFLTYFQNEAQLEKSRLLSDRFSAERPKGSFSTLEIQRTEQGDSAMYLCASSSTGGRQETQYFGPGTRLLVL.

The chain employs TRBV13 and TRBJ2-5; D gene ambiguous. The CDR3 length is 14 residues. The ends were cut back, 5 bases at V and 2 bases at J, with 12 bases in the middle. Germline lookup yields CDR1 PRHDT and CDR2 FYEKMQ (reference sequence). The CDR3 DNA sequence: TGTGCCAGCAGCCCGGGTCGTGGACAAGAGACCCAGTACTTC. It codes for CASSPGRGQETQYF.

The gene calls are TRBV6-5 and TRBJ1-5, with D perhaps TRBD1 (6 bases). The CDR3 covers 15 residues. The germline CDR1 and CDR2 sequences are MNHEY and SVGAGI. Trimming took 6 bases from V and 5 from J, leaving 17 bases between them. The CDR3 DNA is TGTGCCAGCAGAAGAACAGGGTTTGGGGATCAGCCCCAGCATTTT. Protein sequence: CASRRTGFGDQPQHF.